The next 14 T cell receptor beta chains were all read from a single sample in a study of T cell repertoires in cytomegalovirus infection. TCRdb independently ran MiXCR on the reads; one entry per CDR3 protein. The sample shows hundreds of thousands of distinct CDR3 sequences, around 32% of them seen only once. These receptors' targets are unknown. Sequenced material: cultured PBMCs, taken from culture after CMV antigen stimulation. These receptors originate from a human donor in good health (CMV status not recorded). Some clones in this sample may be carry-over from other donors' samples.

V is TRBV20-1 and J is TRBJ2-5, with no clear D. Trimming cost V 6 bases and J 1 base, with 12 bases left between them. Germline V gives CDR1 DFQATT, CDR2 SNEGSKA (reference sequence). The CDR3 runs 13 residues. In DNA form, the CDR3 reads TGCAGTGCCCATTCCCGGAGCCAAGAGACCCAGTACTTC. This translates into CSAHSRSQETQYF.

The chain couples TRBV7-2 to TRBJ2-1; the match to TRBD2 covers 9 bases. The germline CDR1 and CDR2 sequences are SGHTA and FQGNSA. This CDR3 has 15 residues. After removal of 2 bases from V and 9 bases from J, the junction contained 8 bases not matched to a gene. CDR3 protein: CASSLTRTSEREQFF. CDR3 nucleotide sequence: TGTGCCAGCAGCTTAACAAGGACTAGCGAGCGTGAGCAGTTCTTC.

This clonotype was recorded many times. This chain uses TRBV5-4 with TRBJ2-5, with D unclear. Germline assignment: CDR1 SGHNT and CDR2 YYREEE (reference sequence). This CDR3 is 12 amino acids long. Trimming cost V 1 base and J 5 bases, with 6 bases left between them. DNA for the CDR3: TGTGCCAGCAGCTTGCCTTGGGAGACCCAGTACTTC. This codes for CASSLPWETQYF.

V usage is TRBV11-3 and J usage is TRBJ2-1; 9 bases agree with TRBD1. CDR1 is SGHNT and CDR2 is YENEEA in the germline V gene. CDR3 length equals 15 residues. V gave up 6 bases and J gave up 5 bases; unmatched junction bases: 8. CDR3 bases: TGTGCCAGCAGTTACGGGACAGGGAACCACAATGAGCAGTTCTTC. It translates to CASSYGTGNHNEQFF.

This clonotype appeared a few times. The chain recombines TRBV7-8 with TRBJ2-3, with 9 bases identical to TRBD2. Germline-derived CDR1 and CDR2 are SGHVS and FQNEAQ. The CDR3 is made up of 16 amino acids. The trim removed 5 bases at V and 6 bases at J, leaving 12 bases unmatched. CDR3 DNA: TGTGCCAGCAGCCACGGGGCGGGAGGGCCGGTGGATACGCAGTATTTT. It yields the protein CASSHGAGGPVDTQYF.

This clonotype was picked up a small number of times. The chain carries TRBV12-5 and TRBJ2-7; 8 nucleotides match TRBD1. This CDR3 has 14 residues. Germline lookup yields CDR1 LGHNT and CDR2 FRNRAP. With V trimmed by 4 bases and J by 0 bases, 2 bases remained unmatched. As DNA, the CDR3 is TGTGCTAGTGGTTCGGGACAGGTCTCCTACGAGCAGTACTTC. Translating gives CASGSGQVSYEQYF.

This chain joins TRBV6-5 and TRBJ2-5, with D perhaps matching TRBD1 (6 bases). Trimming took off 5 bases at V and 5 bases at J, with 18 bases between the two ends. Germline V CDR1 and CDR2: MNHEY, SVGAGI. This CDR3 is built from 15 residues. The CDR3: CASSGNRAGRETQYF. CDR3 coding DNA: TGTGCCAGCAGTGGCAACAGGGCTGGGCGGGAGACCCAGTACTTC.

This rearrangement joins TRBV20-1 to TRBJ2-7; D may be TRBD2 (6 bases). This CDR3 spans 14 amino acids. Trimming shortened V by 5 bases and J by 2 bases, and 16 bases separated the two germline ends. The germline gives CDR1 DFQATT, CDR2 SNEGSKA (reference sequence). CDR3 sequence reads: CSAGLRSPAYEQYF. CDR3 DNA sequence: TGCAGTGCTGGACTACGATCACCCGCCTACGAGCAGTACTTC.

CDR3 amino acids: CASSELDRGDEQYF. The CDR3 DNA reads TGTGCCAGCAGTGAATTGGACAGGGGGGACGAGCAGTACTTC. The chain employs TRBV6-1 and TRBJ2-7, with 10 bases lining up with TRBD1. The V gene end was trimmed by 2 bases and the J gene end by 5 bases; junction bases not matched to a gene: 3. Germline values: CDR1 MNHNS, CDR2 SASEGT. CDR3 length: 14 amino acids.

The rearrangement links TRBV11-2 to TRBJ1-3, with D unresolved. CDR1 and CDR2 (germline): SGHAT, FQNNGV. This CDR3 has 16 residues. V was trimmed by 1 base and J by 0 bases, leaving 10 bases between them. The CDR3 reads CASSLALPASGNTIYF. In DNA, the CDR3 is TGTGCCAGCAGCTTAGCCCTCCCGGCCTCTGGAAACACCATATATTTT. The full variable domain, with the rest looked up from reference TRBV11-2 and TRBJ1-3, is EAGVAQSPRYKIIEKRQSVAFWCNPISGHATLYWYQQILGQGPKLLIQFQNNGVVDDSQLPKDRFSAERLKGVDSTLKIQPAKLEDSAVYLCASSLALPASGNTIYFGEGSWLTVV.

This sequence joins TRBV7-8 and TRBJ2-3, with D perhaps TRBD2 (6 bases). CDR3 length equals 15 residues. Per the germline V gene, CDR1 is SGHVS and CDR2 is FQNEAQ. Trimming pared 5 bases from V and 0 bases from J, leaving 12 bases between. The CDR3 DNA reads TGTGCCAGCAGCCGACCCGGAGGGAGCACAGATACGCAGTATTTT. This translates into CASSRPGGSTDTQYF.

This clonotype was seen repeatedly, ten times or more. The chain has TRBV7-8 and TRBJ1-2; D might be TRBD1 (6 bases). Germline CDR1 and CDR2: SGHVS and FQNEAQ. The CDR3 loop spans 16 amino acids. The V gene lost 4 bases and the J gene lost 5 bases, with 20 bases spanning the gap. DNA for the CDR3: TGTGCCAGCAGCTCCGTCCGGGACACCACAACTTATGGCTACACCTTC. Residues: CASSSVRDTTTYGYTF.

This clonotype was seen more than once but under ten times. The gene calls are TRBV7-8 and TRBJ1-1; D unresolved. V lost 1 base and J lost 11, with 8 bases in between. The CDR3 covers 11 residues. Germline loops: CDR1 SGHVS, CDR2 FQNEAQ. The CDR3 coding sequence is TGTGCCAGCAGCTTAGGGGTGGTTGCTTTCTTT. This translates into CASSLGVVAFF.

The CDR3: CAISESTEGNEKLFF. The CDR3 coding sequence is TGTGCCATCAGTGAGTCCACCGAAGGCAATGAAAAACTGTTTTTT. V and J are TRBV10-3 and TRBJ1-4; D unresolved. The V end was cut by 0 bases, the J end by 5 bases, with 10 bases between. Germline CDR1 ENHRY, CDR2 SYGVKD. The CDR3 is 15 residues long.